The 15 T cell receptor beta chains in this list originate from one sample, sequenced in a study of technical replicates of blood from a few donors. Sequencing was performed with immunoSEQ multiplex PCR; in TCRdb, only in-frame clones are kept and a portion is missing. The table has tens of thousands of clones, around 97% seen once. Sequencing was carried out using T cells isolated from PBMCs. These receptors were collected from a human donor in good health.

The V gene is TRBV7-9, the J gene TRBJ1-1, with 7 nucleotides matching TRBD1. After removal of 4 bases from V and 0 bases from J, the junction contained 8 bases not matched to a gene. The germline gives CDR1 SEHNR, CDR2 FQNEAQ (reference sequence). The CDR3 spans 16 residues. The CDR3 protein is CASSSGTVIMNTEAFF. CDR3 DNA sequence: TGTGCCAGCAGCTCCGGGACAGTCATAATGAACACTGAAGCTTTCTTT.

This chain joins TRBV7-9 and TRBJ2-2; 11 bases fit TRBD1. The ends lost 7 bases at V and 4 bases at J; junction bases unmatched: 5. There are 15 residues in the CDR3. CDR1 is SEHNR and CDR2 is FQNEAQ in the germline V gene (reference sequence). This CDR3 reads CASTLGQGATGELFF. CDR3 nucleotides: TGTGCCAGCACCCTAGGACAGGGGGCCACCGGGGAGCTGTTTTTT.

The CDR3 nucleotides read TGTGCCAGCATCCCCGGACTAGGAGGCTCCTACGAGCAGTACTTC. Amino acid sequence: CASIPGLGGSYEQYF. The V gene is TRBV2, the J gene TRBJ2-7; 7 positions match TRBD2. Germline V gives CDR1 SNHLY, CDR2 FYNNEI. The junction had 9 bases not matched to a gene; V was cut back by 7 bases and J by 0 bases. The CDR3 sequence is 15 residues long.

This chain connects TRBV6-6 to TRBJ1-5; D perhaps matches TRBD1 (6 bases). The CDR3 contains 15 residues. With 4 bases removed from V and 1 base from J, the gap between germline ends came to 11 bases. From germline, CDR1 is MNHNY and CDR2 SVGAGI (reference sequence). The CDR3 nucleotides read TGTGCCAGCAGTTCGACAGGCTCAAGCAATCAGCCCCAGCATTTT. Protein product: CASSSTGSSNQPQHF.

This rearrangement joins TRBV21-1 to TRBJ1-1; TRBD1 is the table's D call, not checked against the DNA. TRBV21-1 is reported as a pseudogene. The CDR3 sequence is 20 residues long. CDR3 in amino acids: CASSKDIRDRGRYHNTEAFF. The CDR3 DNA follows: TGTGCCAGCAGCAAAGATATACGGGACAGGGGTCGATACCATAACACTGAAGCTTTCTTT.

The chain employs TRBV7-8 and TRBJ1-1; weak D call: TRBD1 (6 bases). Germline loops: CDR1 SGHVS, CDR2 FQNEAQ. This CDR3 contains 14 residues. V shed 6 bases and J shed 1 base, with 12 bases lying between them. The DNA for the CDR3 is TGTGCCAGCAGTGGACAGACAAGGAACACTGAAGCTTTCTTT. Translated: CASSGQTRNTEAFF. Full variable domain (missing parts from reference TRBV7-8 and TRBJ1-1): GAGVSQSPRYKVAKRGQDVALRCDPISGHVSLFWYQQALGQGPEFLTYFQNEAQLDKSGLPSDRFFAERPEGSVSTLKIQRTQQEDSAVYLCASSGQTRNTEAFFGQGTRLTVV.

V is TRBV28 and J is TRBJ2-1, with D unresolved. This CDR3 spans 14 amino acids. With 4 bases removed from V and 15 bases from J, the gap between germline ends came to 22 bases. Germline V lookup: CDR1 MDHEN, CDR2 SYDVKM. The CDR3 reads CASSSSRSAPWPFF. The CDR3 DNA is TGTGCCAGCAGTTCCTCCAGAAGCGCTCCGTGGCCGTTCTTC.

V usage is TRBV9 and J usage is TRBJ2-5; 14 bases align to TRBD2. This CDR3 contains 17 residues. V lost 5 bases, J lost 4 bases, and 10 bases stayed unmatched. The germline gives CDR1 SGDLS, CDR2 YYNGEE. The CDR3 coding sequence is TGTGCCAGCAGTCCTAGAAGACTAGCGGGAGGGAGAGAGACCCAGTACTTC. Its translation: CASSPRRLAGGRETQYF.

The V gene is TRBV5-1, the J gene TRBJ1-4; D is ambiguous. The germline gives CDR1 SGHRS, CDR2 YFSETQ. CDR3 length: 15 residues. Between the trimmed V and J ends, which lost 2 bases and 3 bases, there was a span of 11 bases. The CDR3 sequence: CASSFVGVANEKLFF. CDR3 bases: TGCGCCAGCAGCTTTGTCGGGGTGGCTAATGAAAAACTGTTTTTT.

J is TRBJ1-2 and V is TRBV5-1; 10 nucleotides line up with TRBD1. The V segment lost 4 bases and the J segment 3 bases; nucleotides outside the gene matches: 9. From germline, CDR1 is SGHRS and CDR2 YFSETQ. The CDR3 covers 16 residues. CDR3 sequence (DNA): TGCGCCAGCAGCCCCGGGACAGGGGCCCCTGACTATGGCTACACCTTC. Protein sequence: CASSPGTGAPDYGYTF.

There are a few counts of this clone. CDR3 in DNA: TGTGCCAGCAGTTTACGGACAGGATCTAACTATGGCTACACCTTC. Translation gives CASSLRTGSNYGYTF. This chain joins TRBV27 and TRBJ1-2; 7 bases match TRBD1. Looked up from germline, CDR1 is MNHEY and CDR2 is SMNVEV (reference sequence). The V gene end was trimmed by 2 bases and the J gene end by 0 bases; junction bases not matched to a gene: 3. The CDR3 has 15 residues.

This clone was detected only once. The J gene is TRBJ2-5, the V gene TRBV5-1; 8 bases are shared with TRBD2. CDR3 length: 16 amino acids. Trimming cost V 4 bases and J 4 bases; bases outside gene matches: 12. Germline V CDR1 and CDR2: SGHRS, YFSETQ. CDR3 DNA sequence: TGCGCCAGCAGCCGTTTTAACGGGAGGGGGGGAGAGACCCAGTACTTC. Its protein product is CASSRFNGRGGETQYF.

This clone was seen only once. J is TRBJ1-2 and V is TRBV9; D perhaps matches TRBD1 (5 bases). Germline values: CDR1 SGDLS, CDR2 YYNGEE. CDR3 size: 13 residues. V gave up 4 bases and J gave up 1 base, with 8 bases separating them. The CDR3 nucleotides read TGTGCCAGCAGCCCTGACAGTAACTATGGCTACACCTTC. Translating it yields CASSPDSNYGYTF.

This clone was seen just once. The chain carries TRBV4-3 and TRBJ2-1; weak D call: TRBD2 (6 bases). The CDR3 covers 17 residues. The V end lost 2 bases, the J end lost 5 bases, and 19 bases lay between the germline ends. Germline V lookup: CDR1 LGHNA, CDR2 YSLEER. In nucleotides, the CDR3 is TGCGCCAGCAGCCAAAACAGCATCGGAGGGTGGAACAATGAGCAGTTCTTC. Protein: CASSQNSIGGWNNEQFF.

This chain uses TRBV27 with TRBJ2-7; 7 nucleotides agree with TRBD2. Germline V gives CDR1 MNHEY, CDR2 SMNVEV (reference sequence). The CDR3 totals 13 residues. J lost 3 bases, V lost 4 bases, and 3 bases had no gene match. The CDR3: CASSYASGYEQYF. The CDR3 DNA sequence: TGTGCCAGCAGTTACGCTAGCGGCTACGAGCAGTACTTC.